This is a list of T cell receptor beta chains from one sample in a study of blood T cells in healthy people across ages. TCRdb independently ran MiXCR on the 5' RACE reads; one entry per CDR3 protein. In the table there are 850,000 to 1,000,000 distinct CDR3 sequences, around 54% of which are singletons. Material: blood. The receptors were gathered from a woman aged 60-75 years in good health. The CDR3 runs from the conserved cysteine through the conserved F or W. The D gene is left open where the match is weak. The size field is filled for only some rows; it gives once, few, many or a size class.

d_gene,abundance,j_gene,v_gene,CDR3aa,CDR3nt
NA,NA,TRBJ2-1,TRBV28,CASLDREKNEQFF,TGTGCCAGCTTGGATCGGGAGAAGAATGAGCAGTTCTTC
TRBD1,NA,TRBJ2-7,TRBV24-1,CATSDAGTGLYEQYF,TGTGCCACCAGTGATGCCGGGACAGGACTCTACGAGCAGTACTTC
NA,NA,TRBJ2-2,TRBV4-1,CASSQVELSGALNTGELFF,TGCGCCAGCAGCCAAGTGGAGTTGTCGGGGGCACTGAACACCGGGGAGCTGTTTTTT
NA,NA,TRBJ1-2,TRBV20-1,CSASFANYGYTF,TGCAGTGCCAGTTTCGCTAACTATGGCTACACCTTC
NA,NA,TRBJ2-1,TRBV7-2,CASSSGTNPYNEQFF,TGTGCCAGCAGCTCCGGGACAAACCCCTACAATGAGCAGTTCTTC
NA,NA,TRBJ2-7,TRBV28,CASTQSYEQYF,TGTGCCAGCACCCAGTCCTACGAGCAGTACTTC
NA,NA,TRBJ2-1,TRBV7-9,CASSLDPGQYNEQFF,TGTGCCAGCAGCTTAGACCCCGGACAGTACAATGAGCAGTTCTTC
NA,few,TRBJ2-7,TRBV6-2/TRBV6-3,CASTPAGSYEQYF,TGTGCCAGCACCCCGGCCGGGTCCTACGAGCAGTACTTC
NA,NA,TRBJ2-4,TRBV3-1,CASSQEQRKYF,TGTGCCAGCAGCCAAGAGCAGAGGAAGTACTTC
TRBD1,NA,TRBJ1-2,TRBV25-1,CASSPEGQGAGYGYTF,TGTGCCAGCAGCCCAGAAGGTCAGGGGGCTGGCTATGGCTACACCTTC
NA,NA,TRBJ2-4,TRBV7-2,CASSLVRGLGAKNIQYF,TGTGCCAGCAGCTTAGTTCGGGGGTTAGGAGCCAAAAACATTCAGTACTTC
TRBD1,NA,TRBJ2-3,TRBV6-6,CASSGTGDLHTQYF,TGTGCCAGCAGCGGGACAGGGGATTTGCATACGCAGTATTTT
TRBD1,NA,TRBJ2-2,TRBV29-1,CSVTGVTTGELFF,TGCAGCGTCACAGGGGTGACCACCGGGGAGCTGTTTTTT
NA,NA,TRBJ2-1,TRBV12-5,CASGLGNGPLGQFF,TGTGCTAGTGGTTTGGGAAACGGGCCTCTTGGGCAGTTCTTC
NA,few,TRBJ2-1,TRBV21-1,CASSKWPPKGDEQFF,TGTGCCAGCAGCAAATGGCCCCCTAAGGGCGATGAGCAGTTCTTC
NA,NA,TRBJ2-3,TRBV12-3/TRBV12-4,CASQGRGGTDTEYF,TGTGCTTCACAGGGCAGGGGGGGCACAGATACGGAGTATTTT
NA,NA,TRBJ2-5,TRBV7-9,CASSLGFGNTQETQYF,TGTGCCAGCAGCTTAGGATTCGGGAATACCCAAGAGACCCAGTACTTC
NA,NA,TRBJ2-5,TRBV27,CASRRTGTVATQYF,TGTGCCAGCAGGCGCACAGGGACGGTGGCGACCCAGTACTTC
TRBD2,NA,TRBJ2-1,TRBV27,CASSSGLAGVRRVDEQFF,TGTGCCAGCAGCTCGGGACTAGCGGGAGTCCGCAGGGTGGATGAGCAGTTCTTC
NA,NA,TRBJ2-5,TRBV25-1,CASSEFGKETQYF,TGTGCCAGCAGTGAATTTGGGAAAGAGACCCAGTACTTC
TRBD1,once,TRBJ2-6,TRBV7-9,CASSLVSGTGGAGANVLTF,TGTGCCAGCAGCTTAGTCTCCGGGACAGGGGGCGCAGGGGCCAACGTCCTGACTTTC
NA,few,TRBJ1-5,TRBV3-1,CASSQDFGNSNQPQHF,TGTGCCAGCAGCCAAGATTTCGGCAATAGCAATCAGCCCCAGCATTTT
NA,NA,TRBJ2-7,TRBV27,CASRPAAYYEQYF,TGTGCCAGCAGGCCTGCGGCGTACTACGAGCAGTACTTC
TRBD2,once,TRBJ2-1,TRBV20-1,CSARKTSGGAVVNEQFF,TGCAGTGCTAGAAAGACTAGCGGGGGGGCCGTTGTCAATGAGCAGTTCTTC
NA,NA,TRBJ1-1,TRBV20-1,CSAREGWGRLNTEAFF,TGCAGTGCTAGAGAAGGGTGGGGACGGCTGAACACTGAAGCTTTCTTT
NA,once,TRBJ2-4,TRBV21-1,CASIVEGVGKNIQYF,TGTGCCAGCATAGTTGAGGGCGTGGGCAAAAACATTCAGTACTTC
TRBD1,NA,TRBJ1-1,TRBV28,CASSRGTGKAFF,TGTGCCAGCAGTCGTGGGACAGGGAAAGCTTTCTTT